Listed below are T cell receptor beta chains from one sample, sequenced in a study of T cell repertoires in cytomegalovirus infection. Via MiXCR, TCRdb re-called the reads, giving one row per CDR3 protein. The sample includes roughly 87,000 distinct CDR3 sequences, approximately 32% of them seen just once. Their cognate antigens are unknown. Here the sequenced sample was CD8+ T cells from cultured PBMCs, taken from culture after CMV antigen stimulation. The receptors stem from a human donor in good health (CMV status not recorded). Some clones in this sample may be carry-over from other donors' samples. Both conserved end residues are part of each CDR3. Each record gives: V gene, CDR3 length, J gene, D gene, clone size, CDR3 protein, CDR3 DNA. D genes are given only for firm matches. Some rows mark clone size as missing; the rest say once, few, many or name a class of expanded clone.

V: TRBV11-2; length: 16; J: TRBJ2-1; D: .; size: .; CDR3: CASSSRLAADLGEQFF; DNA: TGTGCCAGCAGCTCCCGGTTAGCGGCGGATCTTGGTGAGCAGTTCTTC
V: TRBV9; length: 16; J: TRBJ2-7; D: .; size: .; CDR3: CASSVGRAGDVRDQYF; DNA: TGTGCCAGCAGCGTAGGGAGGGCAGGGGATGTACGAGACCAGTACTTC
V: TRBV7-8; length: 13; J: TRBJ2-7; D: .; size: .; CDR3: CASSPGAGYEQYF; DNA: TGTGCCAGCAGCCCGGGGGCAGGCTACGAGCAGTACTTC
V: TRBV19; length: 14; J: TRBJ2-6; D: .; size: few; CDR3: CASTTGNGANVLTF; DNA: TGTGCCAGTACTACAGGGAATGGGGCCAACGTCCTGACTTTC
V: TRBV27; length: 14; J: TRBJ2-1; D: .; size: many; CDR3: CASSIQGSDNEQFF; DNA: TGTGCCAGCAGTATCCAGGGGAGTGACAATGAGCAGTTCTTC
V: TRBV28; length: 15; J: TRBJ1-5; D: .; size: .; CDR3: CASSPRGANNQPQHF; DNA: TGTGCCAGCAGTCCCCGGGGGGCGAACAATCAGCCCCAGCATTTT
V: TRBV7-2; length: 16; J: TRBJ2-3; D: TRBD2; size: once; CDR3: CASSLPSAGVPDTQYF; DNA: TGTGCCAGCAGCCTTCCCTCCGCGGGGGTCCCGGATACGCAGTATTTT
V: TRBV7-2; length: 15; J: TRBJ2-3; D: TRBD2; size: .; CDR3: CASSLRGAGTDTQYF; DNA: TGTGCCAGCAGCTTGCGGGGGGCCGGCACAGATACGCAGTATTTT
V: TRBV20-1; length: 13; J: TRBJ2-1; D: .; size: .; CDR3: CSGPTPLRNEQFF; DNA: TGCAGTGGTCCCACTCCCCTCCGCAATGAGCAGTTCTTC
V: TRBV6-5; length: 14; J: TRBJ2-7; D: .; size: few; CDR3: CASSSIQSSYEQYF; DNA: TGTGCCAGCAGTTCCATACAGAGCTCCTACGAGCAGTACTTC
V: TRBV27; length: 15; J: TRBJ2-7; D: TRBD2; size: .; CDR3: CASSSWTGGGNEQYF; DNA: TGTGCCAGCAGTAGCTGGACGGGGGGGGGTAACGAGCAGTACTTC